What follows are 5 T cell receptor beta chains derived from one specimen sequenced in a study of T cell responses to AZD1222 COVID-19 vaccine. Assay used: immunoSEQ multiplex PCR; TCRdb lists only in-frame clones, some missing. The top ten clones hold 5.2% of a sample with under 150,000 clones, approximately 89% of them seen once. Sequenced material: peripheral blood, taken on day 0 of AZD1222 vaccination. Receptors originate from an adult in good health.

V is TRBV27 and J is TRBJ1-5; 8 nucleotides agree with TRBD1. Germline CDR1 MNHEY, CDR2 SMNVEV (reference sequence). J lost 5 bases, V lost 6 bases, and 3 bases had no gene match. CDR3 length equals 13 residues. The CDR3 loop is CASSDRGDQPQHF. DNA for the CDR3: TGTGCCAGCAGCGACAGGGGCGATCAGCCCCAGCATTTT.

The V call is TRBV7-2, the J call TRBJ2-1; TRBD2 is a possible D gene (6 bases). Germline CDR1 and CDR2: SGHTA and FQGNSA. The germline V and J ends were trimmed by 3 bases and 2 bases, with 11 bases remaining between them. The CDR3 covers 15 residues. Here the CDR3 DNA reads TGTGCCAGCAGCTTGGGAGTAGCGGCCTACAATGAGCAGTTCTTC. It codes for CASSLGVAAYNEQFF.

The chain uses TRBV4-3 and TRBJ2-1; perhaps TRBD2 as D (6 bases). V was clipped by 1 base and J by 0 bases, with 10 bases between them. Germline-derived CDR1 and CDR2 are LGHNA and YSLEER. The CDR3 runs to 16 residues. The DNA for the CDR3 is TGCGCCAGCAGCCAAGGGGCGGGAAACTCCTACAATGAGCAGTTCTTC. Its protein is CASSQGAGNSYNEQFF.

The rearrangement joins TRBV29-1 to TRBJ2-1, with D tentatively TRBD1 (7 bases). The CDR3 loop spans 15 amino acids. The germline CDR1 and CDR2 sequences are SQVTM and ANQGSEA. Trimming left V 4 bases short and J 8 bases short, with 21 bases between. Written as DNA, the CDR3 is TGCAGCGTTGTCCCCAGCCAGGGGGGAACCTATGAGCAGTTCTTC. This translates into CSVVPSQGGTYEQFF.

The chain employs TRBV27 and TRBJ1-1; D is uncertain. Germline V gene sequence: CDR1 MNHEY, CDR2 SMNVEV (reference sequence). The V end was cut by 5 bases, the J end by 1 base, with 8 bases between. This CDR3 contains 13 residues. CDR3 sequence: CASSPNRNTEAFF. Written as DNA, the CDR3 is TGTGCCAGCAGTCCGAACAGGAACACTGAAGCTTTCTTT.